Reported below is one T cell receptor beta chain. Antigen unknown. This entry is derived from a study of cytomegalovirus exposure and HLA in healthy donors. Whole-study results and caveats: Cytomegalovirus status was reportedly diagnosed by the classifier with high specificity and sensitivity. The listing of roughly 160 TCR beta chains classed them as cytomegalovirus-associated. In the approximately 120 validation repertoires, a later analysis found that first-cohort TCR clusters tended to co-occur.

These donors were members of the roughly 120-subject validation cohort, a group separate from the roughly 670-subject first cohort. The table came from immunoSEQ multiplex PCR; TCRdb's copy has only in-frame clones and leaves some out. The sample includes roughly 45,000 clones, 80% to 95% seen only once; the top ten take over 5%. The material sequenced was PBMCs. The clonotype comes from a man between 18 and 29 years old in good health and CMV-seronegative.

CDR3 bases: TGCAGCGTTGAAGACCAAAGCGGGAGGCGTTGGGAGCAGTTCTTC. It translates to CSVEDQSGRRWEQFF. The chain combines TRBV29-1 with TRBJ2-1, with 9 nucleotides matching TRBD2. Germline lookup yields CDR1 SQVTM and CDR2 ANQGSEA. J gave up 10 bases and V 0 bases, and 10 bases lay outside the gene matches. CDR3 length: 15 residues.